The clone carrying this T cell receptor beta chain was picked up a small number of times. Its specificity is unknown. This CDR3 has 14 residues. V was shortened by 3 bases and J by 4 bases, with 12 bases between the two germline ends. Per germline, CDR1 MDHEN and CDR2 SYDVKM. These data belong to a study of CD8 T cells in ankylosing spondylitis. Quantitative barcoded 5'-RACE was used to prepare TCR beta libraries. TCRdb itself ran the 5' RACE reads through MiXCR, one entry per CDR3 protein. The sample consists of some 220,000 distinct CDR3 sequences, 6% to 8.5% of them appearing once. Study outcomes and limitations: Ankylosing spondylitis blood seemed to carry a telltale TCR beta motif made of several highly homologous variants. Disease-linked clones displayed a CD8+ phenotype and appeared relatively rarely in peripheral blood. Prior work had noted some motif variants in reactive arthritis blood and synovial fluid. Significant enrichment of disease-linked clones was reported in matched ankylosing spondylitis synovial fluid.

This chain uses TRBV28 with TRBJ1-2; tentative D call: TRBD1 (6 bases). The specimen was blood, either unsorted or a sorted T cell fraction (not recorded which). The sequence was obtained from a male donor with ankylosing spondylitis. The CDR3 is CASSFAGELYGYTF. The CDR3 nucleotides are TGTGCCAGCAGTTTCGCAGGGGAACTCTATGGCTACACCTTC.